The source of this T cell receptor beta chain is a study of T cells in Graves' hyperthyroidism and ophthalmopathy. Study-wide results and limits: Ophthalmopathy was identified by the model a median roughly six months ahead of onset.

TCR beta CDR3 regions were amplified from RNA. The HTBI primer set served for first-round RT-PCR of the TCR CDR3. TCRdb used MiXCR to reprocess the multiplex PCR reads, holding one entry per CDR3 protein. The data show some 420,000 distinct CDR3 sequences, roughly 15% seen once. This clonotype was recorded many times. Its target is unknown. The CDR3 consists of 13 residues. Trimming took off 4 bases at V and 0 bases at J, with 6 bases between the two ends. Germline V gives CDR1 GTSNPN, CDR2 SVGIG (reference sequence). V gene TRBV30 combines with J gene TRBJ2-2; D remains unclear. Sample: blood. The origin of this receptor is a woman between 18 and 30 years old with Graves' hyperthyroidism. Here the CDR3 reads CAWISTNTGELFF. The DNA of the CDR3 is TGTGCCTGGATTTCTACGAACACCGGGGAGCTGTTTTTT.